This T cell receptor beta chain was recovered during a study of cytomegalovirus exposure and HLA in healthy donors. General observations from the study: The classifier reportedly diagnosed cytomegalovirus status with high specificity and sensitivity. Cytomegalovirus-associated TCR beta chains were listed, numbering under 200. CMV antigen specificity of a few CMV-associated chains was confirmed in vitro.

As regards this clone: The antigen is not known.

Assay: immunoSEQ multiplex PCR; the TCRdb copy retains only in-frame clones and omits some. Among tens of thousands of clones listed, roughly 84% were seen once. Trimming left V 0 bases short and J 0 bases short, with 9 bases between. The CDR3 has 15 amino acids. Germline CDR1 LGHNA, CDR2 YNFKEQ. The rearrangement links TRBV4-2 to TRBJ2-7; no firm D call. Sequencing used PBMCs. This TCR derives from a woman younger than 35 in good health and CMV-seropositive. The CDR3 nucleotides are TGTGCCAGCAGCCAAGAACAGCAACTCTCCTACGAGCAGTACTTC. As protein: CASSQEQQLSYEQYF.